A selection of T cell receptor beta chains follows, all from one sample in a study of CD8+CD57+ T cells in acquired aplastic anemia. TCRdb reprocessed the reads via MiXCR and lists one record per CDR3 protein. Among about 170,000 distinct CDR3 sequences listed, about 60% were seen once. The sample was sorted CD4+, CD8+, or CD8+CD57+ T cells (not recorded which) from PBMCs. These receptors were taken from a human donor in good health. Both conserved end residues are part of each CDR3. A D gene is named only where the DNA matches it firmly. Size values are once, few and many counts, or a class for expanded clones, and some rows have none.

CDR3: CATSDGVGTHNEQFF
DNA: TGTGCCACCAGTGACGGGGTGGGGACCCACAATGAGCAGTTCTTC
size: -
D: -
V: TRBV24-1
J: TRBJ2-1

CDR3: CASRENTGAGANVLTF
DNA: TGTGCCAGCAGAGAAAATACAGGGGCTGGGGCCAACGTCCTGACTTTC
size: -
D: TRBD1
V: TRBV2
J: TRBJ2-6

CDR3: CSAIERDQYF
DNA: TGCAGTGCTATCGAGCGGGACCAGTACTTC
size: few
D: TRBD2
V: TRBV20-1
J: TRBJ2-5

CDR3: CSVERTGQTQYF
DNA: TGCAGCGTTGAAAGGACAGGACAAACGCAGTATTTT
size: -
D: TRBD1
V: TRBV29-1
J: TRBJ2-3

CDR3: CATSSTGLLYYEQYF
DNA: TGTGCCACCAGCTCCACGGGACTCCTCTACTACGAGCAGTACTTC
size: many
D: -
V: TRBV15
J: TRBJ2-7

CDR3: CASSGSAGGIYEQYF
DNA: TGTGCCAGCAGCGGTTCAGCGGGAGGGATCTACGAGCAGTACTTC
size: -
D: TRBD2
V: TRBV7-9
J: TRBJ2-7

CDR3: CATQTGFFEQYF
DNA: TGTGCCACCCAGACAGGCTTCTTCGAGCAGTACTTC
size: -
D: -
V: TRBV10-3
J: TRBJ2-7

CDR3: CASSERGTF
DNA: TGTGCCAGCAGTGAGAGGGGCACCTTC
size: -
D: -
V: TRBV2
J: TRBJ1-2

CDR3: CASSSPGTEGGYTF
DNA: TGTGCCAGCAGCTCCCCCGGGACTGAGGGGGGCTACACCTTC
size: -
D: -
V: TRBV7-9
J: TRBJ1-2

CDR3: CASNSQGGNQPQHF
DNA: TGTGCCAGCAATTCCCAGGGTGGCAATCAGCCCCAGCATTTT
size: -
D: -
V: TRBV2
J: TRBJ1-5

CDR3: CASSDGTGLNYGYTF
DNA: TGTGCCAGCAGTGACGGGACAGGGCTGAACTATGGCTACACCTTC
size: many
D: TRBD1
V: TRBV2
J: TRBJ1-2

CDR3: CASSQALAGGANIQYF
DNA: TGTGCCAGCAGCCAAGCCCTAGCGGGAGGGGCAAACATTCAGTACTTC
size: -
D: TRBD2
V: TRBV9
J: TRBJ2-4

CDR3: CASSQYPGTGVDEQFF
DNA: TGTGCCAGCAGCCAATACCCGGGAACAGGGGTCGATGAGCAGTTCTTC
size: few
D: TRBD1
V: TRBV3-1
J: TRBJ2-1

CDR3: CASSSGTYELYF
DNA: TGTGCCAGCAGCTCGGGGACGTACGAGCTGTACTTC
size: -
D: -
V: TRBV7-9
J: TRBJ2-7

CDR3: CATSRGQGGNEQFF
DNA: TGTGCCACCAGCAGGGGACAGGGGGGCAATGAGCAGTTCTTC
size: -
D: TRBD1
V: TRBV15
J: TRBJ2-1

CDR3: CASSPVGQQDTQYF
DNA: TGTGCCAGCAGTCCGGTGGGACAGCAAGATACGCAGTATTTT
size: -
D: TRBD1
V: TRBV28
J: TRBJ2-3

CDR3: CASSVGQGPEQYF
DNA: TGTGCCAGCAGCGTTGGACAGGGCCCCGAGCAGTACTTC
size: -
D: TRBD1
V: TRBV9
J: TRBJ2-7

CDR3: CATSRDRGLGTLF
DNA: TGTGCCACCAGCAGGGACAGGGGTTTGGGGACTCTTTTT
size: -
D: TRBD1
V: TRBV15
J: TRBJ1-4

CDR3: CASSTPTEFKEQYF
DNA: TGTGCCAGCAGCACCCCGACAGAATTCAAGGAGCAGTACTTC
size: few
D: -
V: TRBV7-9
J: TRBJ2-7

CDR3: CASVERGENEQYF
DNA: TGTGCCAGCGTGGAGAGGGGGGAGAACGAGCAGTACTTC
size: -
D: -
V: TRBV19
J: TRBJ2-7

CDR3: CATSDLSPYEQYF
DNA: TGTGCCACCAGTGATTTGAGCCCCTACGAGCAGTACTTC
size: -
D: -
V: TRBV24-1
J: TRBJ2-7

CDR3: CASSQGLAGLYNEQFF
DNA: TGCGCCAGCAGCCAAGGACTAGCGGGGCTCTACAATGAGCAGTTCTTC
size: many
D: TRBD2
V: TRBV4-3
J: TRBJ2-1

CDR3: CASSSGLFQETQYF
DNA: TGTGCCAGCAGCTCTGGACTATTCCAAGAGACCCAGTACTTC
size: -
D: -
V: TRBV7-3
J: TRBJ2-5

CDR3: CASSLPIGDGEETQYF
DNA: TGTGCCAGCAGCCTCCCCATCGGGGACGGAGAAGAGACCCAGTACTTC
size: -
D: -
V: TRBV7-9
J: TRBJ2-5

CDR3: CASSDWQSSYEQYF
DNA: TGTGCCAGCAGTGACTGGCAGTCCTCCTACGAGCAGTACTTC
size: once
D: -
V: TRBV2
J: TRBJ2-7

CDR3: CASSAPGVLFF
DNA: TGTGCCAGCAGCGCCCCAGGCGTGCTGTTTTTT
size: -
D: -
V: TRBV9
J: TRBJ2-2

CDR3: CASSPDRVSHGWSYNEQFF
DNA: TGTGCCAGCAGCCCGGACAGGGTTTCCCATGGTTGGTCCTACAATGAGCAGTTCTTC
size: once
D: TRBD1
V: TRBV7-3
J: TRBJ2-1

CDR3: CSVESGQSYGYTF
DNA: TGCAGCGTTGAATCGGGACAGTCATATGGCTACACCTTC
size: -
D: TRBD1
V: TRBV29-1
J: TRBJ1-2

CDR3: CATSGGDREQFF
DNA: TGTGCCACCAGCGGGGGGGACAGGGAGCAGTTCTTC
size: -
D: -
V: TRBV24-1
J: TRBJ2-1

CDR3: CASSFRGTNEKLFF
DNA: TGCGCCAGCAGCTTCAGGGGGACTAATGAAAAACTGTTTTTT
size: few
D: TRBD1
V: TRBV5-1
J: TRBJ1-4

CDR3: CSARDPSSYEQYF
DNA: TGCAGTGCTAGAGACCCGTCCTCCTACGAGCAGTACTTC
size: -
D: -
V: TRBV20-1
J: TRBJ2-7

CDR3: CASSVYTGDISGANVLTF
DNA: TGTGCCAGCAGTGTCTACACAGGGGATATAAGTGGGGCCAACGTCCTGACTTTC
size: -
D: TRBD1
V: TRBV2
J: TRBJ2-6

CDR3: CASSPAMSSYNSPLHF
DNA: TGTGCCAGCAGCCCCGCAATGTCCTCCTATAATTCACCCCTCCACTTT
size: -
D: -
V: TRBV5-6
J: TRBJ1-6

CDR3: CSAIQREGLTNEQFF
DNA: TGCAGTGCTATTCAGCGGGAGGGCCTCACTAATGAGCAGTTCTTC
size: many
D: TRBD2
V: TRBV20-1
J: TRBJ2-1

CDR3: CSAGSGGGKTGELFF
DNA: TGCAGTGCTGGGAGTGGTGGGGGGAAGACCGGGGAGCTGTTTTTT
size: -
D: -
V: TRBV20-1
J: TRBJ2-2

CDR3: CSASQREDEQYF
DNA: TGCAGTGCTAGCCAGCGGGAGGACGAGCAGTACTTC
size: -
D: TRBD2
V: TRBV20-1
J: TRBJ2-7

CDR3: CASSLKGDSPLHF
DNA: TGTGCCAGCAGCTTGAAGGGTGATTCACCCCTCCACTTT
size: -
D: -
V: TRBV7-9
J: TRBJ1-6

CDR3: CASSPYPAVAFF
DNA: TGTGCCAGCAGCCCTTACCCCGCAGTGGCTTTCTTT
size: -
D: -
V: TRBV13
J: TRBJ1-1

CDR3: CAWSPQSNQPQHF
DNA: TGTGCCTGGAGCCCGCAGTCTAATCAGCCCCAGCATTTT
size: -
D: -
V: TRBV30
J: TRBJ1-5

CDR3: CASSLTSGGAGETQYF
DNA: TGCGCCAGCAGCCTGACTAGCGGGGGGGCCGGAGAGACCCAGTACTTC
size: -
D: TRBD2
V: TRBV11-2
J: TRBJ2-5